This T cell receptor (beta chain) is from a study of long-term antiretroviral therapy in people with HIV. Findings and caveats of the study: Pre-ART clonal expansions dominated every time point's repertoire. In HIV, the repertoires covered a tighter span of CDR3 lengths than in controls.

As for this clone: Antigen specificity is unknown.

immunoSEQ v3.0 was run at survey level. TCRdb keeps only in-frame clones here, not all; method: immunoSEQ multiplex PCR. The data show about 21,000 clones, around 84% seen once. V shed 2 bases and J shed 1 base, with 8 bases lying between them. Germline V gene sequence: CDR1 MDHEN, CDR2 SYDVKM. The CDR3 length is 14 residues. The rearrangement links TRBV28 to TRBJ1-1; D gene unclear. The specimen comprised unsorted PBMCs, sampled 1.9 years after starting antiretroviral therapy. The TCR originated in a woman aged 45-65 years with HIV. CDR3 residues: CASSLRHTNTEAFF. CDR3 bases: TGTGCCAGCAGTTTAAGGCATACGAACACTGAAGCTTTCTTT.